This entry concerns a single TCR beta chain. These data are taken from a study of blood T cell repertoires in COVID-19. In the study overall: Sites across the United States, Italy and Spain contributed samples from acute and convalescent COVID-19. Nucleic acid was either cDNA or gDNA, and it came from T cells, B-cell-depleted T cells, or PBMCs.

CDR1 is SNHLY, CDR2 FYNNEI, per germline. CDR3 length equals 12 residues. V lost 11 bases and J lost 4, with 15 bases in between. In the study's own analysis: From reference gene primer amplification, estimates of nucleated cell counts were derived. The repertoire was sequenced with immunoSEQ multiplex PCR; TCRdb's copy has only in-frame clones and lacks some. Clone size and V and J calls were adopted from that table, with D and trimming inferred from the DNA. The sample carries 200,000 to 300,000 clones, more than 65% recorded once. J is TRBJ2-7 and V is TRBV2; TRBD1 might be the D (6 bases). This clonotype was obtained from a man aged 40-55 years who had recovered from COVID-19. The sample comprised peripheral blood. The CDR3 loop is CAGKTQGYEQYF. The CDR3 region has the DNA TGTGCCGGCAAAACTCAGGGGTACGAGCAGTACTTC.